The TCR beta chain described here comes from a study of response to subunit inactivated influenza vaccine. Study-wide results and limits: Only a handful of new T cells, the authors suggested, are recruited with each seasonal influenza vaccination.

The CDR3 is made up of 12 amino acids. The germline gives CDR1 LNHDA, CDR2 SQIVND (reference sequence). TCRdb called the RT-PCR reads again in MiXCR, with one record for every CDR3 protein. The sample consists of approximately 700,000 distinct CDR3 sequences, approximately 15% of them appearing once. As for this clonotype: What it binds is not known.

The rearrangement links TRBV19 to TRBJ2-7, with 8 bases identical to TRBD2. The sequence was obtained from a man between 50 and 59 years old who received an inactivated influenza vaccine. The source was PBMCs from blood, collected less than 15 days before vaccination. CDR3 nucleotide sequence: TGTGCACGGGTAGCGGGGACCTACGAGCAGTACTTC. This gives the protein CARVAGTYEQYF.